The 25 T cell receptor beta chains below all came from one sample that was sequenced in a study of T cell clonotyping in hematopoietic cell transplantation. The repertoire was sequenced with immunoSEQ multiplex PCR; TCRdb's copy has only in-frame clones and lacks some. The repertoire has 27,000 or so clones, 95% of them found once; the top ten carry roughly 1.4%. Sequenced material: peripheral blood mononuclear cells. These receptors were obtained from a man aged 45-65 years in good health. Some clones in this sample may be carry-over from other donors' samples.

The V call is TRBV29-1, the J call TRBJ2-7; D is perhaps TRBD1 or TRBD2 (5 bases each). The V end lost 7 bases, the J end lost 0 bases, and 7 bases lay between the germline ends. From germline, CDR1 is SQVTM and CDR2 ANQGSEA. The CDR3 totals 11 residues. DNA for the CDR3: TGCAGCGCCGGGACCTCCTACGAGCAGTACTTC. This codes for CSAGTSYEQYF.

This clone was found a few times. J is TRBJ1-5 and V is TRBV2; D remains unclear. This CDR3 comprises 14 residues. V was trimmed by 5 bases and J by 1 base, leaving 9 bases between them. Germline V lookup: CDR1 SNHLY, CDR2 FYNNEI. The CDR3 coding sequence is TGTGCCAGCAGTCAGAGTTCAAGCAATCAGCCCCAGCATTTT. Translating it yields CASSQSSSNQPQHF.

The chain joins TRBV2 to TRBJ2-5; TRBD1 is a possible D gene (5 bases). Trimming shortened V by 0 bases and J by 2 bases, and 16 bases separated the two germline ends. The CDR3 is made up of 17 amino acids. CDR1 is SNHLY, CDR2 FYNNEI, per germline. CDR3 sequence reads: CASSEAWVSGLQETQYF. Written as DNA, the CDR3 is TGTGCCAGCAGTGAAGCTTGGGTGTCAGGGCTGCAAGAGACCCAGTACTTC.

The CDR3 here is CASSPPDRGVGYGYTF. In DNA form, the CDR3 reads TGTGCCAGTAGTCCGCCGGATCGAGGCGTTGGCTATGGCTACACCTTC. The chain links TRBV19 to TRBJ1-2; no clear D. CDR3 length: 16 amino acids. The V and J ends lost 5 bases and 4 bases respectively, with 20 bases between them. In germline, CDR1 is LNHDA, CDR2 SQIVND (reference sequence).

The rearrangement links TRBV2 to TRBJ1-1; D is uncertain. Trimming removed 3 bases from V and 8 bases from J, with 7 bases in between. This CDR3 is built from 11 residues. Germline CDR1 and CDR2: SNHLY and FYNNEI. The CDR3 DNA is TGTGCCAGCAGTGAGAAGGGCGAAGCTTTCTTT. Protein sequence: CASSEKGEAFF.

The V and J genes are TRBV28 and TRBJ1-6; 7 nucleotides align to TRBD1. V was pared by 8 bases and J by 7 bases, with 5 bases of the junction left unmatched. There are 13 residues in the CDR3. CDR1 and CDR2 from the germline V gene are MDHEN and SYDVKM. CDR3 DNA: TGTGCCAGCCGGACAGGACTAAATTCACCCCTCCACTTT. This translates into CASRTGLNSPLHF. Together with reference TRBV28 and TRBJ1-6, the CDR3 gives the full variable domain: DVKVTQSSRYLVKRTGEKVFLECVQDMDHENMFWYRQDPGLGLRLIYFSYDVKMKEKGDIPEGYSVSREKKERFSLILESASTNQTSMYLCASRTGLNSPLHFGNGTRLTVT.

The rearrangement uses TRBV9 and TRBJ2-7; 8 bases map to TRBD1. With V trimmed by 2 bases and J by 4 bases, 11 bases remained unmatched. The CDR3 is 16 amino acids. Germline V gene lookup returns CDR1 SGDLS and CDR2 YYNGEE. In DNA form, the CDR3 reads TGTGCCAGCAGCGTTACCGGGACAGGAGTCCTTTACGAGCAGTACTTC. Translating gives CASSVTGTGVLYEQYF.

The CDR3 protein is CASSSSGGLQETQYF. In nucleotides, the CDR3 is TGTGCCAGCAGCTCAAGCGGGGGCCTCCAAGAGACCCAGTACTTC. The chain joins TRBV5-8 to TRBJ2-5; 8 nucleotides align to TRBD2. From germline, CDR1 is SGHTS and CDR2 YDEGEE. Trimming cost V 3 bases and J 1 base; bases outside gene matches: 5. The CDR3 loop spans 15 amino acids.

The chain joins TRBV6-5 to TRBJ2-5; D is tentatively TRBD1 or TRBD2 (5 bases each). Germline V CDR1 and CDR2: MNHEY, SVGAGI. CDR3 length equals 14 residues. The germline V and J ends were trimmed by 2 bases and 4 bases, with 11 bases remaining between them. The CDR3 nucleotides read TGTGCCAGCAGTTACGTGTCAGGGAGAGAGACCCAGTACTTC. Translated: CASSYVSGRETQYF.

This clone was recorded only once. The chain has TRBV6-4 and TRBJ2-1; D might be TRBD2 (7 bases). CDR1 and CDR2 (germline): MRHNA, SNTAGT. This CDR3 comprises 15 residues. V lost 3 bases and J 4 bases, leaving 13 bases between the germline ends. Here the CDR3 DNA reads TGTGCCAGCAGTGAGCGCGGGGGCTTATACAATGAGCAGTTCTTC. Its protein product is CASSERGGLYNEQFF.

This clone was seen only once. This chain's CDR3 is CASSLGQVGEPQHF. Here the CDR3 DNA reads TGTGCCAGCAGCTTAGGCCAGGTCGGTGAGCCCCAGCATTTT. The chain joins TRBV7-6 to TRBJ1-5; unclear D gene. This CDR3 spans 14 amino acids. Trimming stripped 1 base from V and 8 bases from J, with 12 bases between. Germline V gene sequence: CDR1 SGHVS, CDR2 FNYEAQ.

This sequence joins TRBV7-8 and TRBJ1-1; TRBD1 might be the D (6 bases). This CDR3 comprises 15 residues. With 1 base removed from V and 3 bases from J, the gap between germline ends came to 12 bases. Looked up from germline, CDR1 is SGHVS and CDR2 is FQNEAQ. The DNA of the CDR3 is TGTGCCAGCAGCTTAGTCGGGGGGGCTGACACTGAAGCTTTCTTT. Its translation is CASSLVGGADTEAFF.

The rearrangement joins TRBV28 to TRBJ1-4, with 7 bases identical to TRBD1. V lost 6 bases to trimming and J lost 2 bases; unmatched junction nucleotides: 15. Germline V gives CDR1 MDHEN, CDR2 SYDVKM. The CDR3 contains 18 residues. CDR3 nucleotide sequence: TGTGCCAGCAGGTTCGCCGGGACAGAATTTATCACTAATGAAAAACTGTTTTTT. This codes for CASRFAGTEFITNEKLFF.

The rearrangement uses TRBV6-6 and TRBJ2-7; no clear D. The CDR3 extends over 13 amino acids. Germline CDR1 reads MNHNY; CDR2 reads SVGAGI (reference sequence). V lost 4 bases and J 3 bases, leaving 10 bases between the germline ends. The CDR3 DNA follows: TGTGCCAGCAGTTCCGGGTTTTACTACGAGCAGTACTTC. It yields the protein CASSSGFYYEQYF.

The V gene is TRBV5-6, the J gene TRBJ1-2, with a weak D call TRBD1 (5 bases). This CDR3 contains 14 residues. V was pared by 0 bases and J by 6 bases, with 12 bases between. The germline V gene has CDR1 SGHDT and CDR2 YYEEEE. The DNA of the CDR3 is TGTGCCAGCAGCTTGGGAGACAGCGTAGATGGCTACACCTTC. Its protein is CASSLGDSVDGYTF.

CDR3 coding DNA: TGTGCCAGCTCCGGGACAGGGATTAGCAATCAGCCCCAGCATTTT. It translates to CASSGTGISNQPQHF. The chain has TRBV2 and TRBJ1-5; 9 bases align to TRBD1. Trimming took 8 bases from V and 0 from J; bases not matched to a gene: 5. CDR3 length equals 15 residues. The germline gives CDR1 SNHLY, CDR2 FYNNEI.

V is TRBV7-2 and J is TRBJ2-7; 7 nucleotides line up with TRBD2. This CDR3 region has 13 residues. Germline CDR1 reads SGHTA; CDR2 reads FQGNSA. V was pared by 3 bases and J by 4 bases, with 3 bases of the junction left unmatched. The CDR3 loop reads CASSFGGGYEQYF. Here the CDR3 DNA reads TGTGCCAGCAGCTTCGGCGGGGGTTACGAGCAGTACTTC.

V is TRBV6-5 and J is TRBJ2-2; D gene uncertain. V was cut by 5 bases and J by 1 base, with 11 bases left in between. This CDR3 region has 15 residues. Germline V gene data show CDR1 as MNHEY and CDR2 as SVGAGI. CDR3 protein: CASSSWKGNTGELFF. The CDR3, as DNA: TGTGCCAGCAGTAGTTGGAAGGGGAACACCGGGGAGCTGTTTTTT.

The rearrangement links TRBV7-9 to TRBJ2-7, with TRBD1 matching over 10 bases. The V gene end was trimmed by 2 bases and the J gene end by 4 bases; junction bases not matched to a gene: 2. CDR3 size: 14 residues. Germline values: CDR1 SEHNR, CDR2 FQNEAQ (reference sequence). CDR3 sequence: CASSLRDRGYEQYF. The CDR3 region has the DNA TGTGCCAGCAGCTTAAGGGACAGGGGTTACGAGCAGTACTTC. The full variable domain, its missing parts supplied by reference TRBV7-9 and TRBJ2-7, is DTGVSQNPRHKITKRGQNVTFRCDPISEHNRLYWYRQTLGQGPEFLTYFQNEAQLEKSRLLSDRFSAERPKGSFSTLEIQRTEQGDSAMYLCASSLRDRGYEQYFGPGTRLTVT.

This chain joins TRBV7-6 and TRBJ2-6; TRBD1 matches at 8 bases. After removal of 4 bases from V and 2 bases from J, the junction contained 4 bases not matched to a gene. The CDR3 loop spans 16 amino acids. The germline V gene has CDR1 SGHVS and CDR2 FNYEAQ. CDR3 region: CASSSLQGAGANVLTF. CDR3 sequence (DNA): TGTGCCAGCAGCTCCTTACAGGGGGCTGGGGCCAACGTCCTGACTTTC.

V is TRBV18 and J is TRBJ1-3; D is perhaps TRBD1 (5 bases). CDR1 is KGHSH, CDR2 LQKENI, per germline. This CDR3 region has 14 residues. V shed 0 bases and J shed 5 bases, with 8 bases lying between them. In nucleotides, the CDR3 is TGTGCCAGCTCACCACCGGGGACCCGAAACACCATATATTTT. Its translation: CASSPPGTRNTIYF.

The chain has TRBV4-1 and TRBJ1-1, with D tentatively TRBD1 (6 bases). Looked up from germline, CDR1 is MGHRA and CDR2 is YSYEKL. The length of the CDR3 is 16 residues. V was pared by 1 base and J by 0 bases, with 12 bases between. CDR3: CASSQGGTRLNTEAFF. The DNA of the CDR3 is TGCGCCAGCAGCCAAGGTGGGACACGATTGAACACTGAAGCTTTCTTT.

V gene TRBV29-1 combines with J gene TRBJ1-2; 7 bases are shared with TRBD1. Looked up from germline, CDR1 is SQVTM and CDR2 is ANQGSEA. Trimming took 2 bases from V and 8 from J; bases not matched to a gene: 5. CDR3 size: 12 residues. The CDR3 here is CSVERQGGGYTF. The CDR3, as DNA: TGCAGCGTTGAAAGGCAGGGGGGGGGCTACACCTTC. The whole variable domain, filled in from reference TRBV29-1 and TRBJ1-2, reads SAVISQKPSRDICQRGTSLTIQCQVDSQVTMMFWYRQQPGQSLTLIATANQGSEATYESGFVIDKFPISRPNLTFSTLTVSNMSPEDSSIYLCSVERQGGGYTFGSGTRLTVV.

CDR3 region: CASSLTGQAWGYTF. The CDR3 region has the DNA TGTGCCAGCAGTTTAACAGGACAGGCTTGGGGCTACACCTTC. This chain links TRBV7-2 with TRBJ1-2, with 7 bases lining up with TRBD1. The germline V gene has CDR1 SGHTA and CDR2 FQGNSA. There are 14 residues in the CDR3. J gave up 8 bases and V 6 bases, and 12 bases lay outside the gene matches.

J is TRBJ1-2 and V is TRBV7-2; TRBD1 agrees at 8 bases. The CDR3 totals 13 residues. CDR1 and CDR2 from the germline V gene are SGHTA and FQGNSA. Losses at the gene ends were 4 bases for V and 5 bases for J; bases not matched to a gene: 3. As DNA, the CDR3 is TGTGCCAGCAGCTCCGACAGGGGTTATGGCTACACCTTC. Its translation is CASSSDRGYGYTF.